Each of the 11 T cell receptor beta chains below was sequenced from the same sample in a study of T cells in Graves' hyperthyroidism and ophthalmopathy (dated by TCRdb to between 2017 and 2020). Library creation used multiplex PCR. Sequenced using an Illumina HiSeq 2000. The TCR beta CDR3 regions were amplified from the RNA transcripts. The TCR CDR3 was subjected to a first round of RT-PCR using the HTBI primer set and the Qiagen OneStep RT-PCR kit. TCRdb applied fastp at Q25 and MiXCR to the public reads, then kept only in-frame beta chains. Entries that share a CDR3 protein sequence are merged under the most common genes and DNA. This sample has some 490,000 distinct CDR3 sequences in its table, and around 16% of those were observed once. 29% of the sample is held by the ten biggest clonotypes. The sample comprised blood. These receptors came from a young woman with Graves' ophthalmopathy.

This clonotype was counted many times. The rearrangement links TRBV11-1 to TRBJ2-7; D is undetermined. CDR1 is SGHAT, CDR2 FQDESV, per germline (reference sequence). The CDR3 contains 14 residues. V was pared by 2 bases and J by 3 bases, with 11 bases between. The CDR3 spells CASSLRRDDYEQYF. CDR3 nucleotide sequence: TGTGCCAGCAGCTTAAGGCGCGATGACTACGAGCAGTACTTC.

This clonotype was seen repeatedly, ten times or more. The rearrangement joins TRBV11-2 to TRBJ2-7; 11 bases map to TRBD2. This CDR3 contains 13 residues. The junction had 4 bases not matched to a gene; V was cut back by 5 bases and J by 7 bases. Germline V gene sequence: CDR1 SGHAT, CDR2 FQNNGV. DNA for the CDR3: TGTGCCAGCAGCCCGGGACTAGCGGCTGAGCAGTACTTC. Protein: CASSPGLAAEQYF.

At least ten counts were recorded for this clonotype. The chain has TRBV28 and TRBJ1-1, with 8 nucleotides matching TRBD1. The trim removed 1 base at V and 2 bases at J, leaving 3 bases unmatched. The CDR3 contains 15 residues. Germline CDR1 is MDHEN and CDR2 is SYDVKM. The CDR3 here is CASSLYDRGNTEAFF. CDR3 DNA sequence: TGTGCCAGCAGTTTATACGACAGGGGTAACACTGAAGCTTTCTTT.

This clonotype has more than one count but fewer than ten. The final CDR3 position lacks the conserved phenylalanine or tryptophan, pointing to a likely read error. The rearrangement links TRBV2 to TRBJ2-2, with D perhaps matching TRBD1 or TRBD2 (5 bases each). Germline V gene sequence: CDR1 SNHLY, CDR2 FYNNEI. V shed 3 bases and J shed 1 base, with 12 bases lying between them. The CDR3 has 16 amino acids. The CDR3 loop is CASSDAGTGNTGELFS. In nucleotides, the CDR3 is TGTGCCAGCAGTGACGCCGGGACGGGGAACACCGGGGAGCTGTTTTCT.

As regards this clonotype: One end of the junction fails to match germline, which may point to a read error. The chain recombines TRBV27 with TRBJ2-2; 8 bases agree with TRBD2. Germline V gene sequence: CDR1 MNHEY, CDR2 SMNVEV (reference sequence). The CDR3 loop spans 17 amino acids. CDR3: CDSSLSLQRETTGELFF. The CDR3 DNA is TGTGACAGCAGTTTATCCCTACAGCGGGAGACCACCGGGGAGCTGTTTTTT.

This chain links TRBV9 with TRBJ2-7; TRBD2 might be the D (5 bases). V lost 2 bases and J 7 bases, leaving 13 bases between the germline ends. The V gene's germline CDR1 is SGDLS and CDR2 YYNGEE. The CDR3 has 13 amino acids. The CDR3 loop reads CASSVKPSGEQYF. The CDR3 DNA is TGTGCCAGCAGCGTGAAACCCTCGGGAGAGCAGTACTTC.

The chain carries TRBV24-1 and TRBJ2-1; 9 bases line up with TRBD2. There are 15 residues in the CDR3. The V segment lost 3 bases and the J segment 9 bases; nucleotides outside the gene matches: 8. CDR1 and CDR2 from the germline V gene are KGHDR and SFDVKD. The CDR3 DNA reads TGTGCCACCAGTGATCTCCAAGGACTAGCGTTTGAGCAGTTCTTC. Its translation: CATSDLQGLAFEQFF.

This clonotype was detected ten times or more. The chain has TRBV20-1 and TRBJ2-2; 9 bases fit TRBD2. V shed 4 bases, J shed 7 bases, and the junction held 7 bases outside the gene matches. Per the germline V gene, CDR1 is DFQATT and CDR2 is SNEGSKA (reference sequence). The CDR3 has 14 amino acids. The CDR3 protein is CSANAGGPGGELFF. CDR3 sequence (DNA): TGCAGTGCTAACGCGGGAGGGCCGGGCGGGGAGCTGTTTTTT.

This clonotype appeared many times. V usage is TRBV20-1 and J usage is TRBJ2-1, with 8 bases lining up with TRBD2. The CDR3 consists of 14 residues. The germline V gene has CDR1 DFQATT and CDR2 SNEGSKA (reference sequence). Trimming took 1 base from V and 6 from J; bases not matched to a gene: 5. The CDR3 here is CSARVPREGNEQFF. The CDR3 nucleotides read TGCAGTGCTAGAGTTCCCCGGGAGGGCAATGAGCAGTTCTTC.

This clonotype showed up many times. In DNA form, the CDR3 reads TGTGCCAGCAGCGTGGGGATGAACACTGAAGCTTTCTTT. Its protein product is CASSVGMNTEAFF. This rearrangement joins TRBV9 to TRBJ1-1; D is unresolved. Trimming removed 2 bases at V and 0 bases at J, with 5 bases between. This CDR3 comprises 13 residues. The germline V gene encodes CDR1 SGDLS and CDR2 YYNGEE.

This clonotype was seen a few times. The chain recombines TRBV6-1 with TRBJ1-5, with TRBD1 matching 8 bases. The CDR3 has 17 amino acids. Germline V lookup: CDR1 MNHNS, CDR2 SASEGT. V shed 7 bases and J 5 bases; nucleotides not matched to a gene: 16. CDR3 in DNA: TGTGCCAGCACCTTCACCCTTTCAGGGGGCAGCGATCAGCCCCAGCATTTT. It codes for CASTFTLSGGSDQPQHF.